This entry is about one TCR beta chain. The antigen remains undetermined. The data were obtained in a study of T-cell memory formation after mild COVID-19. About the study: Across donors, TCR clusters were largely donor specific. Study observations and caveats: The main location of contracting CD4+ clones was CM and EM, and that of contracting CD8+ clones was EMRA.

TCRalpha and TCRbeta libraries used 5'RACE with constant-segment primers and UMIs. TCRdb reprocessed the 5' RACE reads with MiXCR, giving one entry per CDR3 protein. This sample has a few hundred thousand distinct CDR3 sequences, with roughly 8.2% found just once. Looked up from germline, CDR1 is SGHRS and CDR2 is YFSETQ. The CDR3 is 13 amino acids. V was shortened by 7 bases and J by 3 bases, with 13 bases between the two germline ends. The V call is TRBV5-1, the J call TRBJ1-1; D is possibly TRBD1 (5 bases). The source is a man younger than 35 who had mild COVID-19 (a few samples of this study predate the infection). Cell type and time point are not known. Sequenced material: PBMCs or a T cell subset sorted from them (not recorded which). The CDR3, as DNA: TGCGCCAGCGGCTCCGGGGGGTACACTGAAGCTTTCTTT. Translated, it gives CASGSGGYTEAFF.